This is a list of T cell receptor beta chains from one sample in a study of cytomegalovirus exposure and HLA in healthy donors. Produced via immunoSEQ multiplex PCR; TCRdb's table is partial and in-frame only. The table lists about 140,000 clones, 88% of them singletons, with roughly 0.5% in the top ten. Sequencing was carried out using PBMCs. The receptors originated from a woman aged 40-49 years in good health and CMV-seronegative. Both conserved end residues are part of each CDR3. A D gene is named only where the DNA matches it firmly. Clone size is stated in some rows and not others, as once, few, many or a class when expanded.

TRBJ2-7	NA	NA	TRBV5-6	CASSRPRVRYEQYF	TGTGCCAGCAGCCGGCCGAGGGTACGCTACGAGCAGTACTTC
TRBJ2-7	NA	once	TRBV4-2	CASSQDLTDEQYF	TGTGCCAGCAGCCAAGATCTAACCGACGAGCAGTACTTC
TRBJ2-1	TRBD2	NA	TRBV2	CASRGASGTNEQFF	TGTGCCAGCAGGGGGGCTAGCGGGACCAATGAGCAGTTCTTC
TRBJ2-7	NA	NA	TRBV6-5	CASSYSGAGYEQYF	TGTGCCAGCAGTTACTCAGGGGCCGGCTACGAGCAGTACTTC
TRBJ1-3	NA	NA	TRBV7-9	CASSLSSARGNTIYF	TGTGCCAGCAGCTTAAGCTCCGCTCGGGGAAACACCATATATTTT
TRBJ2-3	TRBD1	NA	TRBV7-3	CASSSSDRGQRVVQYF	TGTGCCAGCAGCTCCTCGGACAGGGGGCAGAGGGTGGTCCAGTATTTT
TRBJ1-4	TRBD1	NA	TRBV15	CATSSHTGVGEKLFF	TGTGCCACCAGCAGCCACACAGGGGTCGGCGAAAAACTGTTTTTT
TRBJ2-7	TRBD2	NA	TRBV27	CASSPGLAGVEQYF	TGTGCCAGCAGTCCCGGGTTAGCGGGAGTCGAGCAGTACTTC
TRBJ1-1	NA	NA	TRBV5-5	CASSKQGGDTEAFF	TGTGCCAGCAGCAAACAAGGGGGAGACACTGAAGCTTTCTTT
TRBJ2-1	NA	NA	TRBV20-1	CSASNPDEQFF	TGCAGTGCGAGCAACCCTGATGAGCAGTTCTTC
TRBJ2-3	TRBD1	NA	TRBV27	CASSHQGAGRDTQYF	TGTGCCAGCAGCCACCAGGGGGCGGGCCGAGATACGCAGTATTTT
TRBJ2-1	NA	NA	TRBV4-1	CASSQEVHSVSSYNEQFF	TGCGCCAGCAGCCAAGAAGTCCATAGCGTTAGCTCCTACAATGAGCAGTTCTTC
TRBJ2-6	NA	NA	TRBV30	CGLGVAGANVLTF	TGTGGCCTCGGAGTAGCGGGGGCCAACGTCCTGACTTTC
TRBJ2-4	NA	once	TRBV9	CASSVDPGIAKNIQYF	TGTGCCAGCAGCGTAGATCCAGGGATAGCCAAAAACATTCAGTACTTC
TRBJ1-1	NA	NA	TRBV5-3	CARSSPRVGGGEAFF	TGTGCCAGAAGCTCTCCGAGGGTGGGTGGTGGTGAAGCTTTCTTT
TRBJ1-3	TRBD1	once	TRBV7-9	CASSPHRGSGNTIYF	TGTGCCAGCAGCCCACACAGGGGGAGCGGAAACACCATATATTTT
TRBJ2-2	TRBD2	NA	TRBV5-4	CASSPPQGLGNTGELFF	TGTGCCAGCAGCCCACCACAGGGACTAGGCAACACCGGGGAGCTGTTTTTT
TRBJ2-3	TRBD2	NA	TRBV11-2	CASSFGGGILDTQYF	TGTGCCAGCAGCTTTGGGGGGGGTATTCTCGATACGCAGTATTTT
TRBJ1-5	NA	NA	TRBV5-6	CASSLGSGGQPQHF	TGTGCCAGCAGCTTGGGGAGCGGGGGTCAGCCCCAGCATTTT
TRBJ2-7	TRBD2	NA	TRBV19	CASSMRGAFSYEQYF	TGTGCCAGTAGTATGCGGGGGGCCTTTTCCTACGAGCAGTACTTC
TRBJ2-5	NA	NA	TRBV4-3	CASSQSWAGVSTQYF	TGCGCCAGCAGCCAGTCGTGGGCCGGGGTATCGACCCAGTACTTC
TRBJ1-2	NA	NA	TRBV7-9	CASSLALRDILHYGYTF	TGTGCCAGCAGCTTAGCGCTACGGGACATATTACACTATGGCTACACCTTC
TRBJ2-1	NA	NA	TRBV6-5	CASSSTNYNEQFF	TGTGCCAGCAGCTCGACTAACTACAATGAGCAGTTCTTC
TRBJ1-1	NA	NA	TRBV5-1	CASSLRTAMNTEAFF	TGCGCCAGCAGCTTGCGGACAGCGATGAACACTGAAGCTTTCTTT
TRBJ2-7	NA	NA	TRBV21-1	CASSIEWMRSYEQYF	TGTGCCAGCAGCATAGAGTGGATGAGGTCCTACGAGCAGTACTTC